These 30 T cell receptor beta chains originate from one sample sequenced in a study of blood T cell repertoires in COVID-19. Sequenced by immunoSEQ multiplex PCR; TCRdb stores in-frame clones only, minus some. The data hold under 450,000 clones, with roughly nine tenths observed a single time. The sequencing sample was made of PBMCs or T cells enriched from blood (not recorded which). The source of these receptors is a woman aged 40-49 years who had been exposed to COVID-19.

The chain recombines TRBV29-1 with TRBJ1-5; perhaps TRBD1 as D (5 bases). Trimming took off 5 bases at V and 1 base at J, with 12 bases between the two ends. The CDR3 runs 14 residues. Germline CDR1 reads SQVTM; CDR2 reads ANQGSEA. This CDR3 is CSVSMGLSNQPQHF. The CDR3 DNA reads TGCAGCGTTTCCATGGGGCTAAGCAATCAGCCCCAGCATTTT.

The J gene is TRBJ1-6, the V gene TRBV11-3, with D perhaps TRBD1 (5 bases). CDR3 length equals 14 residues. The V end was cut by 8 bases, the J end by 7 bases, with 15 bases between. Germline lookup yields CDR1 SGHNT and CDR2 YENEEA. The CDR3 protein is CASRTRGGNSPLHF. CDR3 bases: TGTGCCAGCCGAACCCGGGGGGGGAATTCACCCCTCCACTTT.

This clone occurred once. The J gene is TRBJ2-1, the V gene TRBV6-5, with 9 bases fitting TRBD1. V lost 4 bases and J lost 10; bases outside the gene matches: 5. The CDR3 runs to 13 residues. Looked up from germline, CDR1 is MNHEY and CDR2 is SVGAGI. CDR3 in DNA: TGTGCCAGCAGTTCCGACAGGGGGAACGAGCAGTTCTTC. This gives the protein CASSSDRGNEQFF.

The CDR3 is CAWSGRGNQPQHF. CDR3 sequence (DNA): TGTGCCTGGAGTGGCAGGGGCAATCAGCCCCAGCATTTT. The chain joins TRBV30 to TRBJ1-5; possible D gene TRBD1, 5 bases. V gave up 1 base and J gave up 2 bases, with 6 bases separating them. Germline values: CDR1 GTSNPN, CDR2 SVGIG (reference sequence). The CDR3 has 13 amino acids.

The chain employs TRBV7-9 and TRBJ1-4, with 7 positions matching TRBD1. The CDR3 runs 15 residues. The germline gives CDR1 SEHNR, CDR2 FQNEAQ (reference sequence). Losses at the gene ends were 7 bases for V and 4 bases for J; bases not matched to a gene: 9. Here the CDR3 reads CASIPPGQINEKLFF. CDR3 nucleotide sequence: TGTGCCAGCATCCCACCGGGACAGATTAATGAAAAACTGTTTTTT.

The chain employs TRBV9 and TRBJ1-4, with D perhaps matching TRBD1 (5 bases). Trimming cost V 2 bases and J 4 bases, with 9 bases left between them. CDR3 length: 14 residues. The germline V gene has CDR1 SGDLS and CDR2 YYNGEE. The CDR3 DNA reads as TGTGCCAGCAGCGTGGAGGGACTTAATGAAAAACTGTTTTTT. Translating gives CASSVEGLNEKLFF.

This clone was detected only once. The CDR3 reads CAWNQGSTEAFF. In nucleotides, the CDR3 is TGTGCCTGGAATCAGGGGAGCACTGAAGCTTTCTTT. The chain has TRBV30 and TRBJ1-1; TRBD1 is a possible D gene (6 bases). The germline V gene has CDR1 GTSNPN and CDR2 SVGIG (reference sequence). Trimming removed 4 bases from V and 4 bases from J, with 10 bases in between. This CDR3 is built from 12 residues.

The rearrangement links TRBV4-2 to TRBJ1-4; D remains ambiguous. In germline, CDR1 is LGHNA, CDR2 YNFKEQ. This CDR3 has 15 residues. Trimming removed 4 bases from V and 4 bases from J, with 13 bases in between. The CDR3 DNA follows: TGTGCCAGCAGCCCCGGAGGAGCTCTTAATGAAAAACTGTTTTTT. Residues: CASSPGGALNEKLFF.

The chain links TRBV5-8 to TRBJ1-3; the D gene is possibly TRBD1 (5 bases). The CDR3 contains 14 residues. Trimming pared 7 bases from V and 0 bases from J, leaving 11 bases between. Germline V gives CDR1 SGHTS, CDR2 YDEGEE. CDR3 DNA sequence: TGTGCCAGCTCGGGGGGGTCCTCTGGAAACACCATATATTTT. Translated: CASSGGSSGNTIYF.

J is TRBJ2-7 and V is TRBV25-1; tentative D call: TRBD1 (5 bases). Germline V gene sequence: CDR1 MGHDK, CDR2 SYGVNS. The CDR3 consists of 14 residues. V was shortened by 3 bases and J by 5 bases, with 14 bases between the two germline ends. The CDR3 nucleotides are TGTGCCAGCAGTGATAACACAGGTTTAAACGAGCAGTACTTC. Its protein product is CASSDNTGLNEQYF.

This chain joins TRBV5-1 and TRBJ1-1; possibly TRBD1 for D (5 bases). Trimming stripped 3 bases from V and 0 bases from J, with 6 bases between. Per the germline V gene, CDR1 is SGHRS and CDR2 is YFSETQ. The length of the CDR3 is 13 residues. The CDR3 DNA follows: TGCGCCAGCAGCTCGGACATGAACACTGAAGCTTTCTTT. Residues: CASSSDMNTEAFF.

V and J are TRBV30 and TRBJ2-1; possibly TRBD2 for D (5 bases). This CDR3 is 14 amino acids long. V was cut by 0 bases and J by 6 bases, with 12 bases left in between. Germline V CDR1 and CDR2: GTSNPN, SVGIG (reference sequence). The CDR3 DNA follows: TGTGCCTGGAGTGTACAGCAGGCGGGCAATGAGCAGTTCTTC. This codes for CAWSVQQAGNEQFF.

This sequence joins TRBV7-9 and TRBJ1-6, with D maybe TRBD1 (5 bases). Germline V gene lookup returns CDR1 SEHNR and CDR2 FQNEAQ (reference sequence). This CDR3 contains 14 residues. The V and J ends lost 3 bases and 6 bases respectively, with 9 bases between them. The CDR3 nucleotides are TGTGCCAGCAGCTTTGCGGGGACTAATTCACCCCTCCACTTT. This codes for CASSFAGTNSPLHF.

The chain recombines TRBV27 with TRBJ2-7, with TRBD1 identical over 7 bases. The J segment lost 2 bases and the V segment lost 4 bases, leaving 8 bases of the junction unmatched. The length of the CDR3 is 15 residues. In germline, CDR1 is MNHEY, CDR2 SMNVEV (reference sequence). As DNA, the CDR3 is TGTGCCAGCAGTTCCCGGGACAGAGGGACCTACGAGCAGTACTTC. Translated: CASSSRDRGTYEQYF.

This sequence joins TRBV7-8 and TRBJ1-6, with TRBD1 identical over 9 bases. The CDR3 runs 15 residues. Germline assignment: CDR1 SGHVS and CDR2 FQNEAQ. Losses at the gene ends were 5 bases for V and 6 bases for J; bases not matched to a gene: 5. CDR3 in DNA: TGTGCCAGCAGCCATCGGACAGGGGCTAATTCACCCCTCCACTTT. Protein: CASSHRTGANSPLHF. Looking up the rest from reference TRBV7-8 and TRBJ1-6 gives the full variable domain: GAGVSQSPRYKVAKRGQDVALRCDPISGHVSLFWYQQALGQGPEFLTYFQNEAQLDKSGLPSDRFFAERPEGSVSTLKIQRTQQEDSAVYLCASSHRTGANSPLHFGNGTRLTVT.

The chain employs TRBV5-4 and TRBJ2-7; D not resolved. The CDR3 spans 13 residues. The germline gives CDR1 SGHNT, CDR2 YYREEE (reference sequence). Trimming left V 3 bases short and J 2 bases short, with 9 bases between. CDR3 in DNA: TGTGCCAGCAGCTCTGGGCCTACCTACGAGCAGTACTTC. It encodes CASSSGPTYEQYF. Using reference TRBV5-4 and TRBJ2-7 for the parts outside the CDR3, the full variable domain is ETGVTQSPTHLIKTRGQQVTLRCSSQSGHNTVSWYQQALGQGPQFIFQYYREEENGRGNFPPRFSGLQFPNYSSELNVNALELDDSALYLCASSSGPTYEQYFGPGTRLTVT.

The chain employs TRBV28 and TRBJ1-4, with TRBD1 matching 7 bases. The CDR3 covers 14 residues. The V and J ends lost 1 base and 5 bases, in that order; junction bases with no gene match: 1. Germline CDR1 and CDR2: MDHEN and SYDVKM. The CDR3 DNA reads as TGTGCCAGCAGTTTATCAGGGGGGAATGAAAAACTGTTTTTT. Amino acid sequence: CASSLSGGNEKLFF. The complete variable domain, with remaining parts taken from reference TRBV28 and TRBJ1-4, reads DVKVTQSSRYLVKRTGEKVFLECVQDMDHENMFWYRQDPGLGLRLIYFSYDVKMKEKGDIPEGYSVSREKKERFSLILESASTNQTSMYLCASSLSGGNEKLFFGSGTQLSVL.

The chain carries TRBV7-9 and TRBJ1-4, with a possible D match to TRBD1 (5 bases). Germline loops: CDR1 SEHNR, CDR2 FQNEAQ (reference sequence). This CDR3 region has 16 residues. The ends were cut back, 5 bases at V and 5 bases at J, with 18 bases in the middle. The CDR3 spells CASSPTDRAGNEKLFF. For the CDR3, the DNA is TGTGCCAGCAGCCCAACCGACAGAGCTGGGAATGAAAAACTGTTTTTT.

V usage is TRBV2 and J usage is TRBJ1-2; TRBD1 aligns across 9 bases. This CDR3 spans 15 amino acids. In germline, CDR1 is SNHLY, CDR2 FYNNEI. CDR3 in DNA: TGTGCGGGAGAGTCCGGGACAGGGACTGGCTATGGCTACACCTTC. Encoded protein: CAGESGTGTGYGYTF.

The chain links TRBV7-3 to TRBJ2-2; D is unclear. Trimming removed 7 bases from V and 7 bases from J, with 19 bases in between. CDR1 and CDR2 from the germline V gene are SGHTA and FQGTGA. This CDR3 has 15 amino acids. The CDR3 DNA follows: TGTGCCAGCACCGCTTCCCCGGTCCTCGGCGGGGAGCTGTTTTTT. Its translation: CASTASPVLGGELFF.

The rearrangement uses TRBV11-2 and TRBJ2-1; D remains ambiguous. This CDR3 contains 12 residues. Germline V gene sequence: CDR1 SGHAT, CDR2 FQNNGV. The V end was cut by 3 bases, the J end by 8 bases, with 8 bases between. This CDR3 is CASSFLSYEQFF. The CDR3 DNA follows: TGTGCCAGCAGCTTTCTCTCGTATGAGCAGTTCTTC.

The chain couples TRBV12-3 or TRBV12-4 to TRBJ2-5; D may be TRBD2 (6 bases). The CDR3 contains 12 residues. Trimming shortened V by 6 bases and J by 5 bases, and 10 bases separated the two germline ends. The chain's CDR3 is CASSRGSETQYF. The CDR3 DNA reads TGTGCCAGCAGCCGGGGGTCGGAGACCCAGTACTTC.

The J gene is TRBJ1-5, the V gene TRBV7-2; tentative D call: TRBD1 (6 bases). Deletions cut 4 bases from V and 8 bases from J, with 15 bases between. The CDR3 loop spans 14 amino acids. The germline CDR1 and CDR2 sequences are SGHTA and FQGNSA. The CDR3 sequence: CASSSPTGREPQHF. Written as DNA, the CDR3 is TGTGCCAGCAGCTCGCCGACAGGTAGGGAGCCCCAGCATTTT.

The CDR3 coding sequence is TGCGCCAGCAGCTTGGCCCTGGACAGGGCGGGCTATGGCTACACCTTC. Protein: CASSLALDRAGYGYTF. The rearrangement joins TRBV5-1 to TRBJ1-2, with 8 bases identical to TRBD1. CDR1 is SGHRS, CDR2 YFSETQ, per germline. The V and J ends lost 0 bases and 4 bases, in that order; junction bases with no gene match: 8. CDR3 size: 16 residues.

This rearrangement joins TRBV15 to TRBJ2-5; maybe TRBD1 (6 bases). This CDR3 comprises 13 residues. Germline V lookup: CDR1 LNHNV, CDR2 YYDKDF (reference sequence). DNA of the CDR3: TGTGCAATCGAGACAGGTCTCCAAGAGACCCAGTACTTC. This encodes CAIETGLQETQYF.

This clone was counted once. The chain links TRBV5-1 to TRBJ2-7; 14 positions match TRBD2. This CDR3 contains 17 residues. The germline V gene has CDR1 SGHRS and CDR2 YFSETQ. V lost 4 bases to trimming and J lost 1 base; unmatched junction nucleotides: 7. CDR3 nucleotides: TGCGCCAGCAGCGCGGACGGACTAGCGGGAGGATCCTACGAGCAGTACTTC. Amino acids: CASSADGLAGGSYEQYF.

This clone was detected a few times. The chain is built from TRBV4-3 and TRBJ2-2, with 7 bases fitting TRBD1. The junction had 4 bases not matched to a gene; V was cut back by 3 bases and J by 3 bases. This CDR3 has 15 amino acids. Germline assignment: CDR1 LGHNA and CDR2 YSLEER. As DNA, the CDR3 is TGCGCCAGCAGCCAGGGGGACAGCTACACCGGGGAGCTGTTTTTT. Amino acid sequence: CASSQGDSYTGELFF.

This chain joins TRBV25-1 and TRBJ1-6; D is unresolved. CDR1 and CDR2 (germline): MGHDK, SYGVNS. Trimming took off 2 bases at V and 7 bases at J, with 9 bases between the two ends. The CDR3 sequence is 14 residues long. CDR3 in DNA: TGTGCCAGCAGTGAAGGGAGCAGAAATTCACCCCTCCACTTT. Translating gives CASSEGSRNSPLHF. The whole variable domain, remainder taken from reference TRBV25-1 and TRBJ1-6, is EADIYQTPRYLVIGTGKKITLECSQTMGHDKMYWYQQDPGMELHLIHYSYGVNSTEKGDLSSESTVSRIRTEHFPLTLESARPSHTSQYLCASSEGSRNSPLHFGNGTRLTVT.

The chain recombines TRBV30 with TRBJ1-5; no clear D. Germline lookup yields CDR1 GTSNPN and CDR2 SVGIG (reference sequence). The CDR3 sequence is 13 residues long. Deletions cut 1 base from V and 4 bases from J, with 8 bases between. The CDR3 region is CAWSGTSNQPQHF. The CDR3 DNA reads as TGTGCCTGGAGTGGGACTTCTAATCAGCCCCAGCATTTT.

This chain links TRBV13 with TRBJ2-7; perhaps TRBD2 as D (8 bases). Germline assignment: CDR1 PRHDT and CDR2 FYEKMQ (reference sequence). The length of the CDR3 is 18 residues. Trimming took off 2 bases at V and 2 bases at J, with 22 bases between the two ends. Here the CDR3 reads CASSLRSNRGLVTYEQYF. DNA of the CDR3: TGTGCCAGCAGCTTACGGTCGAACAGGGGACTAGTAACCTACGAGCAGTACTTC.